This passage covers 27 T cell receptor beta chains from one sample sequenced in a study of T cells in Graves' hyperthyroidism and ophthalmopathy. RNA transcripts provided the source from which TCR beta CDR3 regions were amplified. First-round RT-PCR with HTBI primers amplified the TCR CDR3 region. MiXCR was run by TCRdb on the multiplex PCR reads, yielding one entry per CDR3 protein. The repertoire holds nearly 600,000 distinct CDR3 sequences, about 15% seen once, with under 7% in the top ten. The sequenced sample was blood. The source is a woman aged 25 to 45 with Graves' hyperthyroidism that later progressed to Graves' ophthalmopathy.

In its sample, this clonotype was seen many times. This chain joins TRBV28 and TRBJ2-7; D is uncertain. The V gene lost 8 bases and the J gene lost 1 base, with 12 bases spanning the gap. The CDR3 has 13 residues. Germline V gene data show CDR1 as MDHEN and CDR2 as SYDVKM. The CDR3 DNA reads as TGTGCCAGCCTACCCCCGGAGTCCTACGAGCAGTACTTC. This sequence encodes CASLPPESYEQYF.

This clonotype was counted between two and nine times. The V call is TRBV9, the J call TRBJ2-1; no definite D call. This CDR3 comprises 14 residues. The V end was cut by 0 bases, the J end by 4 bases, with 8 bases between. CDR1 and CDR2 (germline): SGDLS, YYNGEE. CDR3 protein: CASSVEWRYNEQFF. DNA for the CDR3: TGTGCCAGCAGCGTAGAGTGGCGGTACAATGAGCAGTTCTTC.

This clonotype has only a few counts. It may be a read error: a sequence one base away is much more abundant. The rearrangement joins TRBV6-4 to TRBJ1-6, with D possibly matching TRBD1 (5 bases). Germline assignment: CDR1 MRHNA and CDR2 SNTAGT. This CDR3 has 15 amino acids. Deletions cut 5 bases from V and 5 bases from J, with 13 bases between. CDR3 protein: CASSYGAEDNSPLHF. CDR3 in DNA: TGTGCCAGCAGTTACGGGGCAGAAGATAATTCACCCCTCCACTTT.

This chain links TRBV7-9 with TRBJ1-2; 7 bases fit TRBD1. This CDR3 spans 13 amino acids. The V segment lost 7 bases and the J segment 9 bases; nucleotides outside the gene matches: 11. Germline CDR1 and CDR2: SEHNR and FQNEAQ (reference sequence). The CDR3 protein is CASTLTGDESYTF. The CDR3, as DNA: TGTGCCAGCACGCTTACAGGGGACGAGAGCTACACCTTC.

On this clonotype itself: This may be a read error: a much more frequent sequence differs by one nucleotide. The chain joins TRBV7-9 to TRBJ1-1; 9 nucleotides match TRBD1. The CDR3 has 16 residues. Germline CDR1 reads SEHNR; CDR2 reads FQNEAQ (reference sequence). With V trimmed by 4 bases and J by 1 base, 7 bases remained unmatched. The CDR3 bases are TGTGCCAGCAGCTCACCAACAGGGGGCCGGAACACTGAAGCTTTCTTT. It is translated as CASSSPTGGRNTEAFF.

This clonotype was observed many times. The chain has TRBV24-1 and TRBJ1-5; D not resolved. Trimming removed 0 bases at V and 2 bases at J, with 1 base between. Germline CDR1 is KGHDR and CDR2 is SFDVKD. This CDR3 spans 13 amino acids. The CDR3 nucleotides read TGTGCCACCAGTGATTTGGGCAATCAGCCCCAGCATTTT. Translation: CATSDLGNQPQHF.

As concerns this clonotype: Given a much more abundant clone one base away, this may be a read error. The chain has TRBV29-1 and TRBJ2-7, with 9 bases aligning to TRBD1. The V gene end was trimmed by 2 bases and the J gene end by 3 bases; junction bases not matched to a gene: 8. The CDR3 covers 15 residues. Germline lookup yields CDR1 SQVTM and CDR2 ANQGSEA. CDR3 residues: CSVESRDRVVYEQYF. DNA of the CDR3: TGCAGCGTTGAAAGCCGGGACAGGGTTGTCTACGAGCAGTACTTC.

A few counts support this clonotype. J is TRBJ2-6 and V is TRBV25-1, with D tentatively TRBD1 (5 bases). The germline gives CDR1 MGHDK, CDR2 SYGVNS. V lost 7 bases and J lost 1, with 8 bases in between. The CDR3 contains 14 residues. The CDR3 nucleotides read TGTGCCAGCATACAGGAATCTGGGGCCAACGTCCTGACTTTC. This gives the protein CASIQESGANVLTF.

The chain employs TRBV11-2 and TRBJ1-3; D is unresolved. Germline lookup yields CDR1 SGHAT and CDR2 FQNNGV. V was pared by 3 bases and J by 4 bases, with 13 bases between. This CDR3 region has 15 residues. The CDR3 reads CASSLSEMSGNTIYF. DNA for the CDR3: TGTGCCAGCAGCTTGTCGGAGATGTCAGGAAACACCATATATTTT.

This rearrangement joins TRBV18 to TRBJ1-3, with no clear D. The germline gives CDR1 KGHSH, CDR2 LQKENI. There are 14 residues in the CDR3. Trimming shortened V by 3 bases and J by 0 bases, and 6 bases separated the two germline ends. As DNA, the CDR3 is TGTGCCAGCTCACCGGACCTCTCTGGAAACACCATATATTTT. Residues: CASSPDLSGNTIYF. The entire variable domain, with the rest obtained from reference TRBV18 and TRBJ1-3, is as follows: NAGVMQNPRHLVRRRGQEARLRCSPMKGHSHVYWYRQLPEEGLKFMVYLQKENIIDESGMPKERFSAEFPKEGPSILRIQQVVRGDSAAYFCASSPDLSGNTIYFGEGSWLTVV.

This clonotype was seen repeatedly, ten times or more. The chain employs TRBV20-1 and TRBJ2-1; tentatively, D is TRBD2 (6 bases). Germline-derived CDR1 and CDR2 are DFQATT and SNEGSKA (reference sequence). The CDR3 runs 14 residues. With 5 bases removed from V and 5 bases from J, the gap between germline ends came to 16 bases. CDR3 protein: CSASDGSWDNEQFF. The CDR3 region has the DNA TGCAGTGCTTCAGACGGGAGCTGGGACAATGAGCAGTTCTTC.

The chain links TRBV19 to TRBJ2-3; a weak D match, TRBD1 (5 bases). The V end lost 11 bases, the J end lost 1 base, and 13 bases lay between the germline ends. Germline CDR1 is LNHDA and CDR2 is SQIVND (reference sequence). CDR3 length: 13 amino acids. The CDR3 spells CAAGTQGTDTQYF. In DNA form, the CDR3 reads TGTGCCGCAGGAACACAGGGCACAGATACGCAGTATTTT.

The J gene is TRBJ1-5, the V gene TRBV14, with no clear D. The CDR3 runs 16 residues. The ends were cut back, 3 bases at V and 0 bases at J, with 12 bases in the middle. Germline lookup yields CDR1 SGHDN and CDR2 FVKESK. This chain's CDR3 is CASSQYPGSSNQPQHF. CDR3 bases: TGTGCCAGCAGCCAGTACCCCGGCTCTAGCAATCAGCCCCAGCATTTT.

The V and J genes are TRBV5-1 and TRBJ1-2; tentatively, D is TRBD1 (5 bases). Germline assignment: CDR1 SGHRS and CDR2 YFSETQ. The CDR3 totals 15 residues. Trimming pared 4 bases from V and 8 bases from J, leaving 21 bases between. The CDR3 region has the DNA TGCGCCAGCAGCGTCAACCGGGGCAGGGATGGCGGCTACACCTTC. This encodes CASSVNRGRDGGYTF.

This clonotype was seen at least ten times. This chain links TRBV20-1 with TRBJ2-6; D gene ambiguous. CDR1 and CDR2 (germline): DFQATT, SNEGSKA (reference sequence). Trimming shortened V by 5 bases and J by 0 bases, and 8 bases separated the two germline ends. The CDR3 sequence is 14 residues long. The CDR3 sequence: CSASINSGANVLTF. The DNA for the CDR3 is TGCAGTGCTTCAATCAACTCTGGGGCCAACGTCCTGACTTTC.

This clonotype was seen ten or more times. V and J are TRBV2 and TRBJ1-2, with D perhaps TRBD1 (5 bases). V was shortened by 6 bases and J by 4 bases, with 21 bases between the two germline ends. The germline CDR1 and CDR2 sequences are SNHLY and FYNNEI. The CDR3 loop spans 16 amino acids. CDR3 DNA: TGTGCCAGCAGCAGGGACGTTATACAGACCCCCTATGGCTACACCTTC. It translates to CASSRDVIQTPYGYTF.

This clonotype is a singleton in its sample. The CDR3 protein is CTTERREWGADTQYF. In DNA form, the CDR3 reads TGTACCACTGAGAGGCGGGAGTGGGGGGCAGATACGCAGTATTTT. The gene calls are TRBV28 and TRBJ2-3, with 7 bases identical to TRBD2. The V gene's germline CDR1 is MDHEN and CDR2 SYDVKM. CDR3 size: 15 residues.

There are many counts of this clonotype. The chain carries TRBV20-1 and TRBJ2-7, with TRBD1 matching 10 bases. The CDR3 is 15 amino acids. CDR1 and CDR2 from the germline V gene are DFQATT and SNEGSKA (reference sequence). With 2 bases clipped from V and 0 bases from J, the junction kept 4 bases outside the gene matches. The CDR3 is CSARNRDRGSYEQYF. The CDR3 DNA follows: TGCAGTGCTAGAAACCGGGACAGGGGCTCCTACGAGCAGTACTTC.

Many counts were recorded for this clonotype. This chain uses TRBV11-1 with TRBJ2-3; perhaps TRBD2 as D (7 bases). Trimming cost V 4 bases and J 0 bases, with 11 bases left between them. Germline values: CDR1 SGHAT, CDR2 FQDESV (reference sequence). The length of the CDR3 is 15 residues. The DNA for the CDR3 is TGTGCCAGCAGCTACGGGGGGCGCAGCACAGATACGCAGTATTTT. It translates to CASSYGGRSTDTQYF. The full variable domain, with the rest looked up from reference TRBV11-1 and TRBJ2-3, is EAEVAQSPRYKITEKSQAVAFWCDPISGHATLYWYRQILGQGPELLVQFQDESVVDDSQLPKDRFSAERLKGVDSTLKIQPAELGDSAMYLCASSYGGRSTDTQYFGPGTRLTVL.

This clonotype was recorded many times. The V call is TRBV3-1, the J call TRBJ1-1; D not resolved. Between the trimmed V and J ends, which lost 1 base and 4 bases, there was a span of 10 bases. Germline assignment: CDR1 LGHDT and CDR2 YNNKEL (reference sequence). The CDR3 totals 14 residues. CDR3: CASSQGLGGTEAFF. The CDR3 region has the DNA TGTGCCAGCAGCCAAGGCCTGGGCGGCACTGAAGCTTTCTTT.

This clonotype was picked up many times. The V call is TRBV3-1, the J call TRBJ2-7, with D hard to call. CDR3 length equals 14 residues. CDR1 is LGHDT, CDR2 YNNKEL, per germline (reference sequence). V was shortened by 3 bases and J by 0 bases, with 9 bases between the two germline ends. CDR3 sequence: CASSHRASSYEQYF. The CDR3 DNA is TGTGCCAGCAGCCATCGCGCGAGCTCCTACGAGCAGTACTTC.

Note on this clonotype: Given a much more abundant clone one base away, this may be a read error. The chain recombines TRBV30 with TRBJ1-5; D remains ambiguous. The CDR3 consists of 13 residues. The ends were cut back, 1 base at V and 2 bases at J, with 6 bases in the middle. The germline V gene encodes CDR1 GTSNPN and CDR2 SVGIG (reference sequence). In DNA form, the CDR3 reads TGTGCCTGGAGTGCAGCGGGCAATCAGCCCCAGCATTTT. Its protein is CAWSAAGNQPQHF.

This clonotype appeared many times. The chain couples TRBV30 to TRBJ2-1, with D unresolved. Germline lookup yields CDR1 GTSNPN and CDR2 SVGIG (reference sequence). V was trimmed by 0 bases and J by 9 bases, leaving 12 bases between them. CDR3 length equals 13 residues. CDR3 bases: TGTGCCTGGAGTGTGGTAGTTTCGGGTGAGCAGTTCTTC. This encodes CAWSVVVSGEQFF.

This clonotype was recorded at least ten times. This chain links TRBV28 with TRBJ2-7; unclear D gene. Germline lookup yields CDR1 MDHEN and CDR2 SYDVKM. V lost 5 bases and J lost 6, with 14 bases in between. This CDR3 region has 13 residues. The CDR3 bases are TGTGCCAGCAGTGACCACACGGACCGCGAGCAGTACTTC. Protein product: CASSDHTDREQYF. The complete variable domain, with remaining parts taken from reference TRBV28 and TRBJ2-7, reads DVKVTQSSRYLVKRTGEKVFLECVQDMDHENMFWYRQDPGLGLRLIYFSYDVKMKEKGDIPEGYSVSREKKERFSLILESASTNQTSMYLCASSDHTDREQYFGPGTRLTVT.

This clonotype was detected a few times. The chain combines TRBV18 with TRBJ1-1; 7 bases fit TRBD1. The CDR3 is 15 residues long. The germline gives CDR1 KGHSH, CDR2 LQKENI. The J segment lost 1 base and the V segment lost 3 bases, leaving 5 bases of the junction unmatched. CDR3 protein: CASSPSGGENTEAFF. CDR3 nucleotides: TGTGCCAGCTCACCCTCAGGGGGAGAGAACACTGAAGCTTTCTTT.

This clonotype was seen a few times. This chain uses TRBV7-9 with TRBJ2-1; tentatively, D is TRBD1 (6 bases). Germline-derived CDR1 and CDR2 are SEHNR and FQNEAQ (reference sequence). The CDR3 consists of 15 residues. V was pared by 2 bases and J by 4 bases, with 12 bases between. For the CDR3, the DNA is TGTGCCAGCAGCTTAAGAGGACAGAATTACAATGAGCAGTTCTTC. Its translation is CASSLRGQNYNEQFF. Full variable domain (missing parts from reference TRBV7-9 and TRBJ2-1): DTGVSQNPRHKITKRGQNVTFRCDPISEHNRLYWYRQTLGQGPEFLTYFQNEAQLEKSRLLSDRFSAERPKGSFSTLEIQRTEQGDSAMYLCASSLRGQNYNEQFFGPGTRLTVL.

This clonotype was observed at least ten times. The rearrangement links TRBV12-3 or TRBV12-4 to TRBJ1-5, with D tentatively TRBD1 (5 bases). The V end lost 3 bases, the J end lost 5 bases, and 11 bases lay between the germline ends. This CDR3 comprises 14 residues. CDR3 region: CASSFAGRDQPQHF. The CDR3 region has the DNA TGTGCCAGCAGTTTCGCGGGACGGGATCAGCCCCAGCATTTT.